These 18 T cell receptor beta chains were sequenced from one sample in a study of blood T cells in healthy people across ages. Using a J-beta primer mix together with a sample-barcoded 5' primer, a second PCR was run for roughly 6 to 12 cycles. TCRdb re-derived calls from the 5' RACE reads in MiXCR, one entry per CDR3 protein. The table records 920,000 or so distinct CDR3 sequences, under 45% of them present only once. Sample: blood. The receptors originated from a woman aged 55-69 years in good health.

CDR3 sequence reads: CASSLAVGSSPYNEQFF. The CDR3 region has the DNA TGCGCCAGCAGCTTGGCTGTAGGGTCCTCGCCATACAATGAGCAGTTCTTC. The chain couples TRBV5-1 to TRBJ2-1; D uncertain. Trimming cost V 0 bases and J 4 bases, with 17 bases left between them. CDR1 is SGHRS, CDR2 YFSETQ, per germline. The CDR3 has 17 amino acids.

V and J are TRBV27 and TRBJ2-7; TRBD1 agrees at 7 bases. This CDR3 spans 15 amino acids. Germline V gives CDR1 MNHEY, CDR2 SMNVEV (reference sequence). The junction had 11 bases not matched to a gene; V was cut back by 6 bases and J by 3 bases. The CDR3 DNA reads TGTGCCAGCAGAGCCGGGACAGTGAGTAACTACGAGCAGTACTTC. The encoded protein is CASRAGTVSNYEQYF.

The chain combines TRBV29-1 with TRBJ2-1, with D maybe TRBD2 (6 bases). The V end was cut by 4 bases, the J end by 3 bases, with 10 bases between. Germline loops: CDR1 SQVTM, CDR2 ANQGSEA. The CDR3 is 13 residues long. This chain's CDR3 is CSVVSGIYNEQFF. The CDR3 bases are TGCAGCGTTGTTAGCGGAATCTACAATGAGCAGTTCTTC.

The CDR3 loop reads CASSRGPPSYNEQFF. In DNA, the CDR3 is TGTGCCAGCAGCAGGGGACCTCCAAGCTACAATGAGCAGTTCTTC. The chain carries TRBV27 and TRBJ2-1, with a tentative D call TRBD1 (6 bases). The CDR3 is made up of 15 amino acids. V shed 6 bases and J shed 3 bases, with 15 bases lying between them. Germline values: CDR1 MNHEY, CDR2 SMNVEV (reference sequence).

The CDR3 loop reads CSARTSGDSSDTQYF. The CDR3 bases are TGCAGTGCTAGGACTAGCGGCGATAGCTCAGATACGCAGTATTTT. The chain joins TRBV20-1 to TRBJ2-3, with 9 positions matching TRBD2. The CDR3 covers 15 residues. V lost 3 bases and J lost 4; bases outside the gene matches: 8. Germline CDR1 and CDR2: DFQATT and SNEGSKA (reference sequence).

This clonotype was found a few times. The chain recombines TRBV20-1 with TRBJ2-1; D is uncertain. Germline CDR1 is DFQATT and CDR2 is SNEGSKA (reference sequence). The ends were cut back, 0 bases at V and 8 bases at J, with 14 bases in the middle. This CDR3 comprises 14 residues. CDR3: CSARDGSRRDEQFF. The CDR3 coding sequence is TGCAGTGCTAGAGATGGTAGCAGGCGCGATGAGCAGTTCTTC.

With respect to this clonotype: At one end the junction does not follow the germline gene, possibly because of a read error. This chain joins TRBV7-9 and TRBJ1-2, with unresolved D. Per the germline V gene, CDR1 is SEHNR and CDR2 is FQNEAQ (reference sequence). This CDR3 has 15 residues. In DNA, the CDR3 is TGTGCGAGCAGCGCGACGGGGAGAATACCCTATGGCTACACCTTC. Residues: CASSATGRIPYGYTF.

The chain uses TRBV29-1 and TRBJ1-4, with D unresolved. The CDR3 covers 12 residues. Germline V CDR1 and CDR2: SQVTM, ANQGSEA. CDR3: CSVHRPPGELFF. CDR3 in DNA: TGCAGTGTCCATCGTCCCCCCGGGGAACTGTTTTTT.

This chain uses TRBV7-3 with TRBJ2-7; TRBD2 matches 9 bases. Germline CDR1 is SGHTA and CDR2 is FQGTGA. J lost 3 bases, V lost 5 bases, and 8 bases had no gene match. The CDR3 covers 15 residues. This CDR3 is CASSQTGTSLYEQYF. The CDR3 DNA follows: TGTGCCAGCAGCCAGACCGGGACTAGCCTCTACGAGCAGTACTTC.

V and J are TRBV7-2 and TRBJ2-2; the D gene is possibly TRBD2 (5 bases). This CDR3 spans 15 amino acids. Trimming pared 3 bases from V and 5 bases from J, leaving 13 bases between. CDR1 SGHTA and CDR2 FQGNSA come from the germline V gene. The CDR3 loop reads CASSLWLADTGELFF. DNA for the CDR3: TGTGCCAGCAGCTTGTGGCTAGCAGATACCGGGGAGCTGTTTTTT.

This clonotype was observed a few times. The genes are TRBV29-1 and TRBJ2-1; tentatively, D is TRBD2 (5 bases). Trimming cost V 3 bases and J 4 bases, with 13 bases left between them. This CDR3 has 14 amino acids. The germline V gene has CDR1 SQVTM and CDR2 ANQGSEA. The CDR3 bases are TGCAGCGTTGAGGACTTTGCAGGTTACAATGAGCAGTTCTTC. It specifies CSVEDFAGYNEQFF.

CDR3 amino acids: CASSRGVHREYF. The CDR3 nucleotides read TGTGCCAGCAGCCGGGGGGTCCACAGGGAGTACTTC. The chain links TRBV27 to TRBJ2-7; D may be TRBD2 (7 bases). This CDR3 region has 12 residues. CDR1 and CDR2 (germline): MNHEY, SMNVEV (reference sequence). Between the trimmed V and J ends, which lost 6 bases and 11 bases, there was a span of 17 bases.

The J gene is TRBJ1-1, the V gene TRBV6-2 or TRBV6-3, with D hard to call. Germline-derived CDR1 and CDR2 are MNHEY and SVGEGT. Trimming took 6 bases from V and 1 from J, leaving 15 bases between them. The CDR3 contains 15 residues. CDR3 loop: CASRPQTRTNTEAFF. CDR3 nucleotide sequence: TGTGCCAGCAGGCCTCAGACACGGACGAACACTGAAGCTTTCTTT.

The chain recombines TRBV28 with TRBJ2-3; 7 bases match TRBD1. CDR3 length: 14 amino acids. Per germline, CDR1 MDHEN and CDR2 SYDVKM. The V segment lost 4 bases and the J segment 3 bases; nucleotides outside the gene matches: 4. The CDR3 region is CASSSQGETDTQYF. CDR3 DNA: TGTGCCAGCAGTTCCCAGGGGGAGACAGATACGCAGTATTTT.

This clonotype was observed a handful of times. The chain joins TRBV6-1 to TRBJ2-7; the match to TRBD2 covers 7 bases. V dropped 9 bases and J dropped 4; count of bases not matched to a gene: 15. The CDR3 length is 15 residues. Germline V lookup: CDR1 MNHNS, CDR2 SASEGT. The DNA for the CDR3 is TGTGCCAGGGGCGGGGGAGTCGCACGGGTTTACGAGCAGTACTTC. Translated, it gives CARGGGVARVYEQYF.

In its sample, this clonotype was seen a few times. V usage is TRBV15 and J usage is TRBJ2-4; D not certain. This CDR3 contains 14 residues. Trimming cost V 1 base and J 5 bases, with 9 bases left between them. The V gene's germline CDR1 is LNHNV and CDR2 YYDKDF (reference sequence). The CDR3 DNA reads as TGTGCCACCAGCAGAGTGGGGTGGGAAAACATTCAGTACTTC. Protein: CATSRVGWENIQYF.

This clonotype was observed a single time. The chain links TRBV6-1 to TRBJ2-3; 9 nucleotides match TRBD2. The CDR3 is 12 residues long. CDR1 and CDR2 from the germline V gene are MNHNS and SASEGT. The ends lost 10 bases at V and 4 bases at J; junction bases unmatched: 3. The DNA for the CDR3 is TGTGCCATGGCGGGAGGGGCAGATACGCAGTATTTT. It specifies CAMAGGADTQYF.

Turning to this clonotype: One end of the junction varies from germline; a read error may be responsible. V is TRBV7-7 and J is TRBJ2-4; 11 bases are a match to TRBD1. The J call may be faulty, since TRBJ2-7 better matches the DNA end. This CDR3 has 14 residues. Germline V gene data show CDR1 as SSHAT and CDR2 as FNYEAQ (reference sequence). The CDR3 nucleotides are TGTGTCAGCAGCGCCGGACAGGGGGCATACGAGCAGTACTTC. Translated, it gives CVSSAGQGAYEQYF.